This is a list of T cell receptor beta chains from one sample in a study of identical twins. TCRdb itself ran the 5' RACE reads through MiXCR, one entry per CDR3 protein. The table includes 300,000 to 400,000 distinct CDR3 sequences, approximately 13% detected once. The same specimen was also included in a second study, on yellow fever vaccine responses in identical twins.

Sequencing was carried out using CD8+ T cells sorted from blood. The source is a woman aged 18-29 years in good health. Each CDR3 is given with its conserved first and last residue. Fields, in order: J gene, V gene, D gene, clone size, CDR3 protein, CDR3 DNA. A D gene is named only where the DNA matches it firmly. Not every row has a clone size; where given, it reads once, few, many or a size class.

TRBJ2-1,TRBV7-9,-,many,CASSRSSSYNEQFF,TGTGCCAGCAGCCGTTCCAGCTCCTACAATGAGCAGTTCTTC
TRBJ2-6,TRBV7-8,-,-,CASSLVEYSGANVLTF,TGTGCCAGCAGCTTAGTGGAGTACTCTGGGGCCAACGTCCTGACTTTC
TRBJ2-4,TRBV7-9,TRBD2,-,CASSDSGIGDIQYF,TGTGCCAGCAGCGACAGCGGGATTGGAGACATTCAGTACTTC
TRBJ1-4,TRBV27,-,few,CASSLSEGEKLFF,TGTGCCAGCAGTTTATCTGAAGGTGAAAAACTGTTTTTT
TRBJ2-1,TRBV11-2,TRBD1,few,CASSIHRGSYNEQFF,TGTGCCAGCAGCATCCACAGGGGCTCCTACAATGAGCAGTTCTTC
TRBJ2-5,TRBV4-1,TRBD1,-,CASSPQDRGVFQETQYF,TGCGCCAGCAGCCCACAAGACAGGGGGGTATTCCAAGAGACCCAGTACTTC
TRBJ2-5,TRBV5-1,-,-,CASSWTTTALPETQYF,TGCGCCAGCAGCTGGACGACTACCGCCCTCCCAGAGACCCAGTACTTC
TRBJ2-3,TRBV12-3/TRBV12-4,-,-,CASSPTRGLGDTQYF,TGTGCCAGCAGTCCCACTCGGGGACTGGGGGATACGCAGTATTTT
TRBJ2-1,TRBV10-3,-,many,CAISDRDPAYNEQFF,TGTGCCATCAGTGATCGGGACCCTGCCTACAATGAGCAGTTCTTC
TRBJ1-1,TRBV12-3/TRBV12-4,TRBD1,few,CASSPPDRVTEAFF,TGTGCCAGCAGTCCTCCCGACAGGGTAACTGAAGCTTTCTTT
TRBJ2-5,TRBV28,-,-,CASSYMEETQYF,TGTGCCAGCAGTTATATGGAAGAGACCCAGTACTTC
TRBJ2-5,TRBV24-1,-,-,CATSDLRGTVETQYF,TGTGCCACCAGTGATTTGCGGGGGACAGTAGAGACCCAGTACTTC
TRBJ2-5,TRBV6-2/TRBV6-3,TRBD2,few,CASSKLAGDWETQYF,TGTGCCAGCAGCAAACTAGCGGGAGATTGGGAGACCCAGTACTTC
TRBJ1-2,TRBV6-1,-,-,CASNLITASDGYTF,TGTGCCAGCAACCTAATAACGGCATCAGATGGCTACACCTTC
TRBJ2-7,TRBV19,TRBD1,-,CASSTGTGSHEQYF,TGTGCCAGTAGTACCGGGACAGGGTCCCACGAGCAGTACTTC
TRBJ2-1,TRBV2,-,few,CASGIPQDNEQFF,TGTGCCAGCGGGATCCCTCAGGACAATGAGCAGTTCTTC